This T cell receptor (beta chain) was documented in a study of T cell responses to AZD1222 COVID-19 vaccine. The wider study: Recipients boosted at about 4 weeks or about 12 weeks are pooled.

Trimming left V 3 bases short and J 2 bases short, with 17 bases between. Germline V gene data show CDR1 as WNHNN and CDR2 as SYGVQD (reference sequence). The CDR3 runs to 17 residues. Using immunoSEQ multiplex PCR, the repertoire was profiled, and TCRdb retains in-frame clones only, with some absent. The table has 180,000 or so clones, 85% to 95% seen once; the top ten hold around 4%. This clone appeared once. The antigen is unknown. Findings and limits, study-wide: Spike-specific TCR breadth rose after two AZD1222 doses, and depth rose as well. The span of vaccine-associated CD4 TCRs extended across spike, with dominance at 160-218 and 743-854.

The chain is built from TRBV10-1 and TRBJ2-1; D might be TRBD1 (6 bases). The sample here was peripheral blood, taken on day 0 of AZD1222 vaccination. The clonotype originates from an adult in good health. In nucleotides, the CDR3 is TGCGCCAGCAGTGACCGACCAGGGGCCAGGGCCTACAATGAGCAGTTCTTC. As protein: CASSDRPGARAYNEQFF.